The T cell receptor beta chain described here comes from a study of T cell responses to AZD1222 COVID-19 vaccine. Study conclusions and caveats: In the spike-specific TCR repertoire, nearly half reportedly target unmutated variant regions. Receipt of two AZD1222 doses was followed by a rise in Spike-specific TCR breadth and depth.

Notes on this clone: As yet, its antigen is unknown.

Germline loops: CDR1 MRHNA, CDR2 SNTAGT. This CDR3 is built from 14 residues. V was clipped by 3 bases and J by 5 bases, with 13 bases between them. Libraries were prepared by immunoSEQ multiplex PCR; TCRdb keeps only in-frame clonotypes and omits some of them. The data show some 130,000 clones, approximately 88% seen once. The TCR comes from an adult in good health. The chain couples TRBV6-4 to TRBJ1-1, with D tentatively TRBD1 (6 bases). The sample in question was peripheral blood, obtained on day 0 of AZD1222 vaccination. CDR3 protein: CASSEGAGETEAFF. In DNA form, the CDR3 reads TGTGCCAGCAGTGAGGGTGCAGGGGAAACTGAAGCTTTCTTT.